Shown below are 23 T cell receptor beta chains from a single sample sequenced in a study of shared clonotypes between healthy human individuals. Clones were sequenced by immunoSEQ multiplex PCR, and TCRdb holds only the in-frame ones, with some missing. The sample has around 240,000 clones; 60% to 80% are singletons. The sequencing input was memory CD4+ T cells sorted from blood. Noted subset: CD45RA-negative fraction. These receptors all stem from a man aged 25 to 45 in good health.

This clone was counted between two and nine times. The rearrangement links TRBV19 to TRBJ1-2, with 8 nucleotides matching TRBD1. There are 15 residues in the CDR3. Trimming at V came to 4 bases and at J to 7 bases, leaving 11 bases not matched to a gene. Germline V gene data show CDR1 as LNHDA and CDR2 as SQIVND (reference sequence). The CDR3 bases are TGTGCCAGTAGTACCGGGACAGGATCGAATGCTGGCTACACCTTC. Protein product: CASSTGTGSNAGYTF.

This clone was seen a single time. This chain links TRBV6-1 with TRBJ1-1, with D tentatively TRBD1 (6 bases). CDR1 MNHNS and CDR2 SASEGT come from the germline V gene. V lost 2 bases, J lost 0 bases, and 10 bases lay in between. This CDR3 is 15 amino acids long. Here the CDR3 reads CASSERGGLNTEAFF. The DNA for the CDR3 is TGTGCCAGCAGTGAAAGGGGGGGCCTGAACACTGAAGCTTTCTTT.

The V gene is TRBV5-5, the J gene TRBJ2-7; 7 bases are a match to TRBD1. J gave up 2 bases and V 4 bases, and 9 bases lay outside the gene matches. CDR3 length: 15 residues. Germline CDR1 reads SGHKS; CDR2 reads YYEKEE (reference sequence). CDR3 residues: CASSPSTGSTYEQYF. The CDR3 coding sequence is TGTGCCAGCAGCCCCTCGACAGGGTCCACCTACGAGCAGTACTTC.

The V gene is TRBV10-1, the J gene TRBJ2-3; a possible D gene is TRBD2 (5 bases). CDR3 size: 13 residues. V lost 4 bases and J lost 0, with 5 bases in between. Germline assignment: CDR1 WNHNN and CDR2 SYGVQD (reference sequence). Written as DNA, the CDR3 is TGCGCCAGCAGTGCGGGGAGCACAGATACGCAGTATTTT. Translation: CASSAGSTDTQYF.

The V call is TRBV29-1, the J call TRBJ1-2; D gene ambiguous. Trimming pared 5 bases from V and 3 bases from J, leaving 10 bases between. The V gene's germline CDR1 is SQVTM and CDR2 ANQGSEA. This CDR3 contains 12 residues. CDR3 sequence (DNA): TGCAGCGTTATTCCCTACGACTATGGCTACACCTTC. This codes for CSVIPYDYGYTF.

The rearrangement uses TRBV28 and TRBJ1-5; perhaps TRBD1 as D (6 bases). Germline CDR1 reads MDHEN; CDR2 reads SYDVKM. This CDR3 has 13 amino acids. V was shortened by 6 bases and J by 5 bases, with 11 bases between the two germline ends. The CDR3 DNA reads as TGTGCCAGCAGAGAGGGGGGGGATCAGCCCCAGCATTTT. This gives the protein CASREGGDQPQHF. Combining the CDR3 with reference TRBV28 and TRBJ1-5 gives the whole variable domain DVKVTQSSRYLVKRTGEKVFLECVQDMDHENMFWYRQDPGLGLRLIYFSYDVKMKEKGDIPEGYSVSREKKERFSLILESASTNQTSMYLCASREGGDQPQHFGDGTRLSIL.

This clone was seen ten or more times. The chain employs TRBV29-1 and TRBJ1-1; no firm D call. This CDR3 contains 11 residues. Between the trimmed V and J ends, which lost 2 bases and 12 bases, there was a span of 13 bases. Germline-derived CDR1 and CDR2 are SQVTM and ANQGSEA. CDR3 residues: CSVELGNRPFF. CDR3 in DNA: TGCAGCGTTGAACTGGGGAACCGACCTTTCTTT.

The rearrangement uses TRBV2 and TRBJ2-7; D perhaps matches TRBD2 (6 bases). V dropped 8 bases and J dropped 4 bases, with 12 bases sitting between them. Germline V gene lookup returns CDR1 SNHLY and CDR2 FYNNEI. This CDR3 has 12 amino acids. The CDR3 DNA reads as TGTGCCAGCGGGAGGTGGACTTACGAGCAGTACTTC. The encoded protein is CASGRWTYEQYF.

This chain joins TRBV28 and TRBJ2-5; D gene uncertain. V gave up 5 bases and J gave up 4 bases, with 5 bases separating them. Germline loops: CDR1 MDHEN, CDR2 SYDVKM. The CDR3 is 11 residues long. The CDR3 coding sequence is TGTGCCAGCAGTCGTAGAGAGACCCAGTACTTC. Translating it yields CASSRRETQYF.

The genes are TRBV6-5 and TRBJ1-3, with 7 nucleotides matching TRBD1. Germline-derived CDR1 and CDR2 are MNHEY and SVGAGI. Trimming took 5 bases from V and 4 from J; bases not matched to a gene: 8. There are 15 residues in the CDR3. CDR3 nucleotide sequence: TGTGCCAGCAGTCGGTCCGACAGGGCAGGAAACACCATATATTTT. It specifies CASSRSDRAGNTIYF.

The chain has TRBV15 and TRBJ2-6, with 8 bases matching TRBD1. The germline V gene has CDR1 LNHNV and CDR2 YYDKDF (reference sequence). With 4 bases clipped from V and 0 bases from J, the junction kept 5 bases outside the gene matches. The CDR3 is 17 amino acids. As DNA, the CDR3 is TGTGCCACCAGCACGGGACAGGCAAACTCTGGGGCCAACGTCCTGACTTTC. As protein: CATSTGQANSGANVLTF.

The chain links TRBV29-1 to TRBJ2-5; D perhaps matches TRBD2 (7 bases). Germline V lookup: CDR1 SQVTM, CDR2 ANQGSEA. The CDR3 sequence is 13 residues long. Trimming took 2 bases from V and 5 from J, leaving 12 bases between them. The CDR3 protein is CSVETGREETQYF. The CDR3 DNA follows: TGCAGCGTTGAAACAGGGCGGGAGGAGACCCAGTACTTC.

About this clone itself: At one end, the junction sequence differs from germline, possibly due to a read error. J is TRBJ2-3 and V is TRBV7-8; D uncertain. In germline, CDR1 is SGHVS, CDR2 FQNEAQ. CDR3 length: 13 residues. CDR3 region: CASSFENEDAQYF. The CDR3 DNA sequence: TGTGCCAGCAGCTTTGAAAACGAAGATGCGCAGTATTTT. Full variable domain (outside the CDR3, taken from reference TRBV7-8 and TRBJ2-3): GAGVSQSPRYKVAKRGQDVALRCDPISGHVSLFWYQQALGQGPEFLTYFQNEAQLDKSGLPSDRFFAERPEGSVSTLKIQRTQQEDSAVYLCASSFENEDAQYFGPGTRLTVL.

This clone was counted a few times. CDR3 protein: CASSLSVGGVAGELFF. In nucleotides, the CDR3 is TGTGCCAGCAGCTTAAGTGTGGGAGGGGTAGCCGGGGAGCTGTTTTTT. V usage is TRBV7-2 and J usage is TRBJ2-2; 7 bases align to TRBD2. V lost 2 bases to trimming and J lost 6 bases; unmatched junction nucleotides: 9. The V gene's germline CDR1 is SGHTA and CDR2 FQGNSA. The CDR3 is made up of 16 amino acids. Combining the CDR3 with reference TRBV7-2 and TRBJ2-2 gives the whole variable domain GAGVSQSPSNKVTEKGKDVELRCDPISGHTALYWYRQSLGQGLEFLIYFQGNSAPDKSGLPSDRFSAERTGGSVSTLTIQRTQQEDSAVYLCASSLSVGGVAGELFFGEGSRLTVL.

The rearrangement links TRBV6-6 to TRBJ2-6; D is perhaps TRBD2 (5 bases). The CDR3 contains 13 residues. Trimming removed 6 bases from V and 2 bases from J, with 5 bases in between. In germline, CDR1 is MNHNY, CDR2 SVGAGI (reference sequence). The CDR3, as DNA: TGTGCCAGCAGCGGGACTGGGGCCAACGTCCTGACTTTC. It yields the protein CASSGTGANVLTF.

This chain connects TRBV28 to TRBJ1-2; D gene ambiguous. Trimming took off 2 bases at V and 6 bases at J, with 13 bases between the two ends. The CDR3 is 14 residues long. Germline V CDR1 and CDR2: MDHEN, SYDVKM. The CDR3 here is CASSLGPRANGYTF. Here the CDR3 DNA reads TGTGCCAGCAGTTTAGGCCCGCGGGCGAATGGCTACACCTTC.

This clone was seen only once. The V call is TRBV28, the J call TRBJ1-1; D gene ambiguous. Looked up from germline, CDR1 is MDHEN and CDR2 is SYDVKM. V was clipped by 8 bases and J by 5 bases, with 21 bases between them. This CDR3 is built from 15 residues. CDR3 bases: TGTGCCAGCGTCTCCCCCCCACCCCTTGGGACTGAAGCTTTCTTT. Translation: CASVSPPPLGTEAFF.

V usage is TRBV19 and J usage is TRBJ2-4; maybe TRBD2 (5 bases). Germline values: CDR1 LNHDA, CDR2 SQIVND (reference sequence). The CDR3 covers 15 residues. V lost 0 bases and J 4 bases, leaving 10 bases between the germline ends. The CDR3 region has the DNA TGTGCCAGTAGTATAGATCGACCGGGGAAAAACATTCAGTACTTC. This translates into CASSIDRPGKNIQYF.

This rearrangement joins TRBV5-1 to TRBJ2-1, with a possible D match to TRBD1 (6 bases). Germline CDR1 reads SGHRS; CDR2 reads YFSETQ. The CDR3 has 16 residues. With 3 bases removed from V and 2 bases from J, the gap between germline ends came to 15 bases. This CDR3 reads CASSSLNRAAYNEQFF. The CDR3 nucleotides read TGCGCCAGCAGCTCCCTAAACAGGGCCGCCTACAATGAGCAGTTCTTC.

The chain couples TRBV11-2 to TRBJ2-7, with 8 bases lining up with TRBD2. CDR3 length equals 16 residues. Germline trimming cut 3 bases from V and 0 bases from J; bases unmatched to any gene: 7. Germline V CDR1 and CDR2: SGHAT, FQNNGV. Here the CDR3 reads CASSFGSGSNSYEQYF. The CDR3 nucleotides read TGTGCCAGCAGCTTCGGCAGCGGGAGTAACTCCTACGAGCAGTACTTC.

A single count supports this clone. CDR3 DNA sequence: TGTGCCAGTAATCCGACTAGGGGCTGGGACAATGAGCAGTTCTTC. Amino acids: CASNPTRGWDNEQFF. This rearrangement joins TRBV19 to TRBJ2-1; TRBD2 is a possible D gene (6 bases). Trimming left V 7 bases short and J 5 bases short, with 18 bases between. The length of the CDR3 is 15 residues. Germline values: CDR1 LNHDA, CDR2 SQIVND (reference sequence).

The V gene is TRBV10-3, the J gene TRBJ2-2; 8 bases map to TRBD1. V was clipped by 3 bases and J by 7 bases; unmatched bases: 1. Germline CDR1 reads ENHRY; CDR2 reads SYGVKD. This CDR3 contains 13 residues. The CDR3 DNA follows: TGTGCCATCAGTGAACAGGGGGACGGGGAGCTGTTTTTT. This gives the protein CAISEQGDGELFF.

A few counts support this clone. This chain links TRBV15 with TRBJ1-3; D unresolved. V was pared by 4 bases and J by 0 bases, with 7 bases between. The CDR3 covers 14 residues. Looked up from germline, CDR1 is LNHNV and CDR2 is YYDKDF (reference sequence). In DNA, the CDR3 is TGTGCCACCAGCACAAGGACCTCTGGAAACACCATATATTTT. This codes for CATSTRTSGNTIYF.